This is a list of T cell receptor beta chains from one sample in a study of T cell repertoires in cytomegalovirus infection. TCRdb reprocessed the reads with MiXCR, giving one entry per CDR3 protein. The sample contains hundreds of thousands of distinct CDR3 sequences, roughly 36% of which appear only once. The sample comprised PBMCs. Every receptor here comes from a human donor in good health (CMV status not recorded). Some clones in this sample may be carry-over from other donors' samples. Both conserved end residues are part of each CDR3. The order of the fields is J gene, CDR3 length, V gene, D gene, clone size, CDR3 DNA, CDR3 protein. A D gene is named only where the DNA matches it firmly. Rows may omit the clone size; those that give it use once, few, many or a size class.

TRBJ2-7 | 18 | TRBV4-1 | TRBD2 | - | TGCGCCAGCAGCCAAGGTATACTAGCGGGGGCCCCATCCTACGAGCAGTACTTC | CASSQGILAGAPSYEQYF
TRBJ1-4 | 14 | TRBV28 | - | - | TGTGCCAGCAGTTTGGTTCAGTCCCGTGAAAAACTGTTTTTT | CASSLVQSREKLFF
TRBJ2-5 | 16 | TRBV7-8 | TRBD1 | many | TGTGCCAGCAGCCCACGAGGTCGACAGGGAATAGAGACCCAGTACTTC | CASSPRGRQGIETQYF
TRBJ2-3 | 14 | TRBV28 | - | many | TGTGCCAGCAGTTTCGGTAGAGGGCCCGATACGCAGTATTTT | CASSFGRGPDTQYF
TRBJ2-7 | 12 | TRBV29-1 | - | - | TGCAGCGTTCTTACCGTTCCCTACGAGCAGTACTTC | CSVLTVPYEQYF
TRBJ2-1 | 13 | TRBV18 | - | few | TGTGCCAGCTCACCCATCGGTAACAATGAGCAGTTCTTC | CASSPIGNNEQFF
TRBJ2-7 | 15 | TRBV5-1 | TRBD1 | few | TGCGCCAGCAGCGTGTCCGGGACAGGGGTGGTCGAGCAGTACTTC | CASSVSGTGVVEQYF
TRBJ2-5 | 15 | TRBV6-2/TRBV6-3 | - | - | TGTGCCAGCAGTTACTCGAGGAGAGGGAGAGAGACCCAGTACTTC | CASSYSRRGRETQYF
TRBJ2-7 | 15 | TRBV20-1 | TRBD2 | few | TGCAGTGCTAGAAAGGGACTAGCGGGAACCTACGAGCAGTACTTC | CSARKGLAGTYEQYF
TRBJ2-2 | 21 | TRBV4-1 | TRBD2 | - | TGTGCCAGCAGCCAAGATAGGCCTAGCGGGGGAAATCGCTCGAACACCGGGGAGCTGTTTTTT | CASSQDRPSGGNRSNTGELFF
TRBJ2-1 | 16 | TRBV6-6 | - | few | TGTGCCAGCAGTTACGCGCAGGGATGGGCTCACGATGAGCAGTTCTTC | CASSYAQGWAHDEQFF
TRBJ1-5 | 18 | TRBV6-5 | - | - | TGTGCCAGCAGTTACTCGCAATCCCCGCTGGACGGAAATCAGCCCCAGCATTTT | CASSYSQSPLDGNQPQHF
TRBJ2-7 | 20 | TRBV7-8 | - | - | TGTGCCAGCAGCTTTTCCACCCTCACGGGGTACTCCCTCCCCTCCTACGAGCAGTACTTC | CASSFSTLTGYSLPSYEQYF
TRBJ1-1 | 14 | TRBV6-2/TRBV6-3 | TRBD1 | - | TGTGCCAGCAGTTCCCAGGGGGCGCCCACTGAAGCTTTCTTT | CASSSQGAPTEAFF
TRBJ2-7 | 14 | TRBV7-2 | - | many | TGTGCCAGCAGCTTAGGAAGGGCTAGCACCGAGCAGTACTTC | CASSLGRASTEQYF
TRBJ1-2 | 13 | TRBV19 | - | - | TGTGCCAGTAACTCAGATCCGAACTATGGCTACACCTTC | CASNSDPNYGYTF
TRBJ2-1 | 14 | TRBV27 | - | few | TGTGCCAGCAGTTGGGAGGAGCCCTACAATGAGCAGTTCTTC | CASSWEEPYNEQFF
TRBJ2-3 | 13 | TRBV2 | - | - | TGTGCCAGCACTGGGACTTTCACAGATACGCAGTATTTT | CASTGTFTDTQYF
TRBJ2-5 | 13 | TRBV19 | - | - | TGTGCCAGTAGTACCGGGACCACGAGGACCCAGTACTTC | CASSTGTTRTQYF
TRBJ2-1 | 16 | TRBV11-2 | - | few | TGTGCCAGCAGCTTAAACAGGGGAGGTGTTCGGAATGAGCAGTTCTTC | CASSLNRGGVRNEQFF
TRBJ1-1 | 15 | TRBV7-2 | TRBD1 | few | TGTGCCAGCAGCTTTGCCGGGACAGCGAACACTGAAGCTTTCTTT | CASSFAGTANTEAFF
TRBJ2-2 | 16 | TRBV19 | - | - | TGTGCCAGTAGTATAGTGGAACTGGTGGTGGCCGGGGAGCTGTTTTTT | CASSIVELVVAGELFF
TRBJ2-7 | 15 | TRBV7-2 | TRBD2 | few | TGTGCCAGCAGCCGGGGACTATTAATTTGGGACGAGCAGTACTTC | CASSRGLLIWDEQYF
TRBJ2-1 | 14 | TRBV7-2 | TRBD2 | few | TGTGCCAGCAGCCGGGGACTAGCAAACTATGAGCAGTTCTTC | CASSRGLANYEQFF
TRBJ1-1 | 14 | TRBV19 | TRBD1 | - | TGTGCCAGTAGTAGAGGGACAGGGCGCACTGAAGCTTTCTTT | CASSRGTGRTEAFF
TRBJ2-1 | 16 | TRBV7-6 | TRBD2 | - | TGTGCCAGCAGCTACACCGGGACTAGCGGGCCTAATGAGCAGTTCTTC | CASSYTGTSGPNEQFF
TRBJ2-2 | 15 | TRBV6-5 | - | - | TGTGCCAGCAGTTACTCAAGGGGTATGCCCGGGGAGCTGTTTTTT | CASSYSRGMPGELFF
TRBJ2-3 | 17 | TRBV5-1 | TRBD2 | - | TGCGCCAGCAGCTTGGCACGCGGGGGGGCCGGCACAGATACGCAGTATTTT | CASSLARGGAGTDTQYF
TRBJ1-5 | 17 | TRBV6-1 | TRBD1 | - | TGTGCCAGCAGTCAGACGTTCCCACAGGGGGGGAATCAGCCCCAGCATTTT | CASSQTFPQGGNQPQHF
TRBJ2-2 | 14 | TRBV7-6 | - | - | TGTGCCAGCAGCGTACGTCGGGTCACCGGGGAGCTGTTTTTT | CASSVRRVTGELFF
TRBJ2-1 | 15 | TRBV20-1 | - | - | TGCAGTGCTAGAGATCGGGACTTCCGTTACAATGAGCAGTTCTTC | CSARDRDFRYNEQFF
TRBJ1-2 | 16 | TRBV19 | - | - | TGTGCCAGTAGTCTATGGGATCCAGGGACGCCGGAAGGCTACACCTTC | CASSLWDPGTPEGYTF
TRBJ1-3 | 15 | TRBV7-2 | TRBD1 | - | TGTGCCAGCAGCCACCCGACAGGGGCAGGAAACACCATATATTTT | CASSHPTGAGNTIYF
TRBJ2-3 | 15 | TRBV7-8 | TRBD1 | few | TGTGCCAGCAGCTATCGGACAGGCAACACAGATACGCAGTATTTT | CASSYRTGNTDTQYF
TRBJ1-5 | 13 | TRBV7-8 | - | many | TGTGCCAGCAGCTTCCAGGGAAATCAGCCCCAGCATTTT | CASSFQGNQPQHF
TRBJ2-3 | 14 | TRBV12-3/TRBV12-4 | - | - | TGTGCCAGCAGTTTGATCCAGGGCGCAGATACGCAGTATTTT | CASSLIQGADTQYF
TRBJ2-3 | 15 | TRBV6-1 | TRBD1 | few | TGTGCCAGCAGCAACAGGGGAGTGGGCACAGATACGCAGTATTTT | CASSNRGVGTDTQYF
TRBJ2-2 | 14 | TRBV11-2 | - | many | TGTGCCAGCAGCCCAACACGGAGTACCGGGGAGCTGTTTTTT | CASSPTRSTGELFF
TRBJ1-1 | 14 | TRBV20-1 | - | - | TGCAGTTCTAGGGGCAGGGGACAGAACACTGAAGCTTTCTTT | CSSRGRGQNTEAFF
TRBJ1-5 | 16 | TRBV28 | - | - | TGTGCCAGCAGTGGGGTTTTGGGTCAGAGCAATCAGCCCCAGCATTTT | CASSGVLGQSNQPQHF
TRBJ2-2 | 12 | TRBV25-1 | - | - | TGTGCCAGCAGCCACCTCACCGGGGAGCTGTTTTTT | CASSHLTGELFF
TRBJ2-1 | 16 | TRBV7-9 | - | few | TGTGCCAGCAGTTATCGGGGTTTCCTTCTGGACAATGAGCAGTTCTTC | CASSYRGFLLDNEQFF
TRBJ1-2 | 16 | TRBV7-9 | TRBD1 | many | TGTGCCAGCAGCCGATCAGGAGGAGCAGGGGGGTATGGCTACACCTTC | CASSRSGGAGGYGYTF
TRBJ2-2 | 18 | TRBV5-1 | TRBD2 | - | TGCGCCAGCAGCCCGGGACTAGCGGGAGGACGGAGCACCGGGGAGCTGTTTTTT | CASSPGLAGGRSTGELFF
TRBJ1-4 | 15 | TRBV28 | TRBD1 | few | TGTGCCAGCAGCTTCGCCGGGACAGTTAATGAAAAACTGTTTTTT | CASSFAGTVNEKLFF
TRBJ2-7 | 12 | TRBV30 | - | - | TGTGCCTACCACGAGGGACGGGGGGAGCAGTACTTC | CAYHEGRGEQYF
TRBJ1-1 | 17 | TRBV5-3 | - | - | TGTGCCAGCAGCTTGGGGTTACAACTTGGGAGTGGCACTGAAGCTTTCTTT | CASSLGLQLGSGTEAFF
TRBJ2-2 | 16 | TRBV7-8 | - | few | TGTGCCAGCAGCTTGGGTCGGTCCAGCCCTACCGGGGAGCTGTTTTTT | CASSLGRSSPTGELFF
TRBJ1-5 | 14 | TRBV12-3/TRBV12-4 | - | many | TGTGCCAGCAGTTTTGGAGGGCTGGGACAGCCCCAGCATTTT | CASSFGGLGQPQHF
TRBJ2-3 | 16 | TRBV7-8 | - | few | TGTGCCAGCAGCACCGGAGGGGACTCGTACACAGATACGCAGTATTTT | CASSTGGDSYTDTQYF
TRBJ2-5 | 15 | TRBV4-1 | TRBD1 | - | TGCGCCAGCAGCCAAGTACAGGGGGCCTATGAGACCCAGTACTTC | CASSQVQGAYETQYF
TRBJ1-2 | 13 | TRBV20-1 | - | few | TGCAGTGCTAGAGGTGAAGGCCATCGGGGCTACACCTTC | CSARGEGHRGYTF
TRBJ1-5 | 19 | TRBV19 | - | few | TGTGCCAGTAGTACCTTACGACCCCTTCGGACAGACCTCAATCAGCCCCAGCATTTT | CASSTLRPLRTDLNQPQHF